This T cell receptor (beta chain) was obtained from a study of T cells in Graves' hyperthyroidism and ophthalmopathy. The CDR3 spans 15 residues. Germline CDR1 and CDR2: MNHEY and SVGEGT. Trimming pared 6 bases from V and 5 bases from J, leaving 20 bases between. Using RNA transcripts as the source, TCR beta CDR3 regions were amplified. When the TCR CDR3 underwent first-round RT-PCR, the HTBI primer set was used. TCRdb fed the multiplex PCR reads into MiXCR, producing one record per CDR3 protein. The table includes a few hundred thousand distinct CDR3 sequences, over 15% detected once. V is TRBV6-2 or TRBV6-3 and J is TRBJ2-7; possibly TRBD1 or TRBD2 for D (5 bases each). Sequencing used blood. The sequence derives from a woman between 35 and 50 years old with Graves' ophthalmopathy. The CDR3 spells CASRPGIGAGDEQYF. CDR3 DNA sequence: TGTGCCAGCAGACCAGGCATAGGGGCCGGGGACGAGCAGTACTTC.